These 19 T cell receptor beta chains were all obtained from the same sample, sequenced in a study of shared clonotypes between healthy human individuals (dated by TCRdb to about 2020). Receptors were amplified or captured by the immunoSEQ multiplex PCR assay. TCRdb re-hosts the immuneACCESS table, in-frame sequences only. Its copies lack some clones; in the studies checked, an unresolved V gene accounts for under half of them, and the cause for the rest is not known. A total of around 2.1 million clones appear in this sample, more than 90% of them only once. The biggest ten clones account for around 0.13% of the sample. The specimen was naive CD4+ T cells sorted from blood. The sample's cell subset or site label is to be understood as: CD45RA+ positively selected. These receptors all stem from a man aged 18 to 30 in good health.

As concerns this clone: The junction departs from germline at one end; a sequencing error may be responsible. The chain carries TRBV5-1 and TRBJ2-7; 7 nucleotides agree with TRBD1. The germline V gene encodes CDR1 SGHRS and CDR2 YFSETQ. The CDR3 loop spans 14 amino acids. This CDR3 reads CASSFRDSSYDQYF. CDR3 bases: TGCGCCAGCAGCTTCCGGGACAGCTCCTACGATCAGTACTTC.

Here the CDR3 DNA reads TGTGCTAGTGGACACTTCTCTGGAAACACCATATATTTT. Its protein is CASGHFSGNTIYF. The V gene is TRBV12-5, the J gene TRBJ1-3; no reliable D call. Germline V gives CDR1 LGHNT, CDR2 FRNRAP. V lost 6 bases and J lost 0, with 6 bases in between. CDR3 length: 13 amino acids.

This clone was recorded only once. The chain is built from TRBV5-1 and TRBJ2-7; 9 bases are shared with TRBD1. The CDR3 consists of 15 residues. The junction had 8 bases not matched to a gene; V was cut back by 0 bases and J by 7 bases. Germline V gene data show CDR1 as SGHRS and CDR2 as YFSETQ. CDR3 sequence reads: CASSLVPGQGQEQYF. Written as DNA, the CDR3 is TGCGCCAGCAGCTTGGTCCCAGGACAGGGGCAAGAGCAGTACTTC.

The V gene is TRBV2, the J gene TRBJ2-2; TRBD2 matches at 7 bases. The CDR3 totals 15 residues. The germline gives CDR1 SNHLY, CDR2 FYNNEI. With 7 bases clipped from V and 1 base from J, the junction kept 6 bases outside the gene matches. CDR3 in DNA: TGTGCCAGCATAGGGCGCGGGAGGAACACCGGGGAGCTGTTTTTT. Amino acid sequence: CASIGRGRNTGELFF.

This rearrangement joins TRBV29-1 to TRBJ1-4; TRBD1 aligns across 9 bases. Germline CDR1 and CDR2: SQVTM and ANQGSEA. Losses at the gene ends were 6 bases for V and 8 bases for J; bases not matched to a gene: 10. This CDR3 has 14 residues. The CDR3 protein is CSVRGQGKGEKLFF. For the CDR3, the DNA is TGCAGCGTCCGAGGACAGGGGAAGGGAGAAAAACTGTTTTTT.

The rearrangement uses TRBV7-9 and TRBJ1-3, with unresolved D. The V gene lost 0 bases and the J gene lost 2 bases, with 11 bases spanning the gap. This CDR3 comprises 16 residues. Per germline, CDR1 SEHNR and CDR2 FQNEAQ (reference sequence). CDR3 in amino acids: CASSLAMADTGNTIYF. The CDR3 DNA follows: TGTGCCAGCAGCTTAGCGATGGCGGATACTGGAAACACCATATATTTT.

V and J are TRBV30 and TRBJ1-6; D unclear. The CDR3 is 12 amino acids. V was clipped by 0 bases and J by 10 bases, with 7 bases between them. CDR1 and CDR2 (germline): GTSNPN, SVGIG (reference sequence). CDR3 protein: CAWSVLTSPLHF. CDR3 DNA: TGTGCCTGGAGTGTACTTACCTCACCCCTCCACTTT.

The DNA of the CDR3 is TGCAGCGTTCAGCAGGGGGGAGGAGAGCAGTACTTC. Protein sequence: CSVQQGGGEQYF. V and J are TRBV29-1 and TRBJ2-7; D perhaps matches TRBD1 (7 bases). The CDR3 extends over 12 amino acids. Germline CDR1 is SQVTM and CDR2 is ANQGSEA. Trimming stripped 5 bases from V and 7 bases from J, with 15 bases between.

This chain uses TRBV5-4 with TRBJ2-7; 7 bases align to TRBD2. This CDR3 is 15 amino acids long. V lost 4 bases and J lost 2; bases outside the gene matches: 9. CDR1 is SGHNT and CDR2 is YYREEE in the germline V gene (reference sequence). CDR3 protein: CASSLMVSGTYEQYF. The CDR3 DNA follows: TGTGCCAGCAGCCTAATGGTCAGCGGGACCTACGAGCAGTACTTC.

A single count supports this clone. The chain recombines TRBV25-1 with TRBJ2-7; possibly TRBD2 for D (6 bases). Germline loops: CDR1 MGHDK, CDR2 SYGVNS. Trimming took 6 bases from V and 0 from J, leaving 15 bases between them. The CDR3 loop spans 15 amino acids. CDR3 sequence: CASREGSGGSYEQYF. DNA of the CDR3: TGTGCCAGCAGGGAGGGTAGTGGAGGCTCCTACGAGCAGTACTTC.

This clone was seen just once. This CDR3 is also generated by other DNA sequences in the sample. V gene TRBV11-2 combines with J gene TRBJ2-7; no firm D call. Germline CDR1 SGHAT, CDR2 FQNNGV. V lost 0 bases to trimming and J lost 4 bases, with 7 bases between them. This CDR3 spans 13 amino acids. As DNA, the CDR3 is TGTGCCAGCAGCTTAGATCGCGGTTACGAGCAGTACTTC. This sequence encodes CASSLDRGYEQYF.

V and J are TRBV9 and TRBJ1-1; TRBD1 matches 9 bases. From germline, CDR1 is SGDLS and CDR2 YYNGEE. The junction had 4 bases not matched to a gene; V was cut back by 0 bases and J by 4 bases. The CDR3 length is 15 residues. The CDR3 reads CASSVEGTGITEAFF. The DNA for the CDR3 is TGTGCCAGCAGCGTAGAGGGGACAGGGATCACTGAAGCTTTCTTT.

This clone was recorded only once. This chain joins TRBV30 and TRBJ1-1, with D maybe TRBD1 (6 bases). V lost 0 bases and J 1 base, leaving 12 bases between the germline ends. Per the germline V gene, CDR1 is GTSNPN and CDR2 is SVGIG (reference sequence). The CDR3 runs to 15 residues. DNA of the CDR3: TGTGCCTGGAGTGTACGGACAGTCAGGAACACTGAAGCTTTCTTT. Translating it yields CAWSVRTVRNTEAFF.

V usage is TRBV6-1 and J usage is TRBJ2-4; 12 nucleotides match TRBD2. The CDR3 covers 19 residues. Germline CDR1 reads MNHNS; CDR2 reads SASEGT. The V segment lost 0 bases and the J segment 2 bases; nucleotides outside the gene matches: 8. The CDR3 here is CASSEAPSGGDGSKNIQYF. The CDR3 nucleotides read TGTGCCAGCAGTGAAGCGCCTAGCGGGGGGGACGGGTCCAAAAACATTCAGTACTTC.

CDR3 residues: CASRVEGSNTGELFF. CDR3 DNA: TGTGCCAGCAGGGTGGAGGGATCGAACACCGGGGAGCTGTTTTTT. The rearrangement joins TRBV2 to TRBJ2-2, with D possibly being TRBD2 (6 bases). Looked up from germline, CDR1 is SNHLY and CDR2 is FYNNEI. CDR3 length: 15 residues. The germline V and J ends were trimmed by 6 bases and 0 bases, with 11 bases remaining between them.

The rearrangement links TRBV29-1 to TRBJ2-5, with D perhaps matching TRBD1 (5 bases). Germline V CDR1 and CDR2: SQVTM, ANQGSEA. V was shortened by 3 bases and J by 5 bases, with 13 bases between the two germline ends. This CDR3 region has 13 residues. The CDR3 nucleotides read TGCAGCGTTGAGACAGCTGCCAGGGAGACCCAGTACTTC. Amino acid sequence: CSVETAARETQYF.

V gene TRBV18 combines with J gene TRBJ1-4; TRBD1 agrees at 7 bases. J was trimmed by 5 bases and V by 2 bases; bases with no gene match: 14. CDR1 and CDR2 (germline): KGHSH, LQKENI. The length of the CDR3 is 18 residues. CDR3: CASSPSLGPTGSNEKLFF. CDR3 bases: TGTGCCAGCTCACCATCATTGGGGCCGACAGGGTCCAATGAAAAACTGTTTTTT.

The chain has TRBV28 and TRBJ1-1; unclear D gene. V lost 1 base to trimming and J lost 9 bases, with 9 bases between them. The V gene's germline CDR1 is MDHEN and CDR2 SYDVKM. This CDR3 contains 12 residues. CDR3 region: CASSLLGQKAFF. The CDR3 nucleotides read TGTGCCAGCAGTTTATTAGGTCAGAAAGCTTTCTTT. The entire variable domain, with the rest obtained from reference TRBV28 and TRBJ1-1, is as follows: DVKVTQSSRYLVKRTGEKVFLECVQDMDHENMFWYRQDPGLGLRLIYFSYDVKMKEKGDIPEGYSVSREKKERFSLILESASTNQTSMYLCASSLLGQKAFFGQGTRLTVV.

Comments on this clone: In the same sample, other DNA sequences code for this CDR3. The genes are TRBV5-1 and TRBJ1-5, with D uncertain. Germline V gives CDR1 SGHRS, CDR2 YFSETQ. CDR3 length: 15 residues. Trimming cost V 0 bases and J 2 bases, with 9 bases left between them. The CDR3 sequence is CASSLEGGGNQPQHF. The CDR3 nucleotides are TGCGCCAGCAGCTTGGAAGGTGGGGGCAATCAGCCCCAGCATTTT.